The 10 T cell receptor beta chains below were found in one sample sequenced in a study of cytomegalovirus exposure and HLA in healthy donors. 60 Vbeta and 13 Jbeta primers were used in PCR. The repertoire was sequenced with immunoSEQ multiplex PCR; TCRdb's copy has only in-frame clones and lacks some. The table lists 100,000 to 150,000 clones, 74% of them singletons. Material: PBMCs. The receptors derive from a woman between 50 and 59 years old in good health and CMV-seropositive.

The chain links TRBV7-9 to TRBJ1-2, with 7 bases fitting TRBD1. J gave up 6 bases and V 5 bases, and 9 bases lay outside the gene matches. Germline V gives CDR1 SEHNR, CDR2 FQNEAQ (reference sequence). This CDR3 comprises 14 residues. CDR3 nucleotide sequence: TGTGCCAGCAGCCCAAGGGGCAGGGGGGATGGCTACACCTTC. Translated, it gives CASSPRGRGDGYTF.

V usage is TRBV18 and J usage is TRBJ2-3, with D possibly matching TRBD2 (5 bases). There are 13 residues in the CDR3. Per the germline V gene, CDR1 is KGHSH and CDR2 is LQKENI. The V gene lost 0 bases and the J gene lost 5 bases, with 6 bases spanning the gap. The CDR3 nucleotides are TGTGCCAGCTCACCACCGGAGGAAGATACGCAGTATTTT. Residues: CASSPPEEDTQYF.

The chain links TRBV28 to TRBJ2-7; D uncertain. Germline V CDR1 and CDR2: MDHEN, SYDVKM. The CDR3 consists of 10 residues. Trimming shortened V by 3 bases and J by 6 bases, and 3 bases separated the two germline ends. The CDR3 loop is CASSFGEQYF. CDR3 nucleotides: TGTGCCAGCAGTTTCGGCGAGCAGTACTTC.

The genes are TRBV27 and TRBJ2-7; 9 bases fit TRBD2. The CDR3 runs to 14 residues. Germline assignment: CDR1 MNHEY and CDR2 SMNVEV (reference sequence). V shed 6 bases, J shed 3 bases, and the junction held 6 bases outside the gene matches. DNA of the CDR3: TGTGCCAGCAGCCAATTAGCGGGGGACTACGAGCAGTACTTC. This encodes CASSQLAGDYEQYF.

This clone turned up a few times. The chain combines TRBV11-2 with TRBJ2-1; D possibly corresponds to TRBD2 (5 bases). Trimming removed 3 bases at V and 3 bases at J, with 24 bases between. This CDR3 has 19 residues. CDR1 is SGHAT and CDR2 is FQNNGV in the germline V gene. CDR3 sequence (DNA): TGTGCCAGCAGCTTTGGGCGTCTGCGTCGGGGAAAAAACTACAATGAGCAGTTCTTC. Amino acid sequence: CASSFGRLRRGKNYNEQFF. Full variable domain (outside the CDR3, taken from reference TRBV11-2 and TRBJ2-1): EAGVAQSPRYKIIEKRQSVAFWCNPISGHATLYWYQQILGQGPKLLIQFQNNGVVDDSQLPKDRFSAERLKGVDSTLKIQPAKLEDSAVYLCASSFGRLRRGKNYNEQFFGPGTRLTVL.

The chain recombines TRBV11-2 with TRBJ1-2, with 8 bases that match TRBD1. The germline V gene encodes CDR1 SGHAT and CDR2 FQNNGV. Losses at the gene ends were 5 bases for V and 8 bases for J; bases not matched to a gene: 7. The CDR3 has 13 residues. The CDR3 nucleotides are TGTGCCAGCAGCCCCGACAGGGGAAGAGGCTACACCTTC. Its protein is CASSPDRGRGYTF.

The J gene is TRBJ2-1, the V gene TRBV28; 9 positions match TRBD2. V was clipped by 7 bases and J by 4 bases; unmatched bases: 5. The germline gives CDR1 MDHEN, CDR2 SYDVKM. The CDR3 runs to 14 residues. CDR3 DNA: TGTGCCAGCATTCCGGGACTAGCATACAATGAGCAGTTCTTC. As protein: CASIPGLAYNEQFF.

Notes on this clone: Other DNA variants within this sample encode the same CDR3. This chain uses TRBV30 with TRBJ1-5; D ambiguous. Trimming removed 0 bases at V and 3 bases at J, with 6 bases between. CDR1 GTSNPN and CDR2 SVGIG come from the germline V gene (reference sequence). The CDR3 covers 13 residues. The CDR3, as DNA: TGTGCCTGGAGTGTACAGTCCAATCAGCCCCAGCATTTT. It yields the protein CAWSVQSNQPQHF.

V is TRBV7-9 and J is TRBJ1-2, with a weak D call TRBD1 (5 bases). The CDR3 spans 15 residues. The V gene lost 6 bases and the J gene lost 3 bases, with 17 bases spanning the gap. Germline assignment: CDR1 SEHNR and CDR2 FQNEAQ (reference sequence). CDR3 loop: CASSGGSRDDYGYTF. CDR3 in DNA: TGTGCCAGCAGTGGGGGGAGCCGAGACGACTATGGCTACACCTTC.

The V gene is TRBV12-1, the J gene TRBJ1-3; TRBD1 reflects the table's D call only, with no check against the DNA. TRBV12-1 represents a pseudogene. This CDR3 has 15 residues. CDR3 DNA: TGTGCCAGCAGCGCGACAGGGATCTCTGGAAACACCATATATTTT. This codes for CASSATGISGNTIYF.